Below are 13 T cell receptor beta chains sequenced from a single sample in a study of T cells expressing NK-cell markers (dated by TCRdb to the early 2020s). The method was 5' RACE. Instrument on record: Illumina HiSeq 2000. Each CDR3 protein sequence appears as one entry after TCRdb reprocessed the reads, and no DNA is included. This sample's table carries about 30,000 distinct CDR3 sequences. 60% of the sample is in the top ten clones. Sequencing was carried out using blood T cells: a sorted CD56 or NKG2C T cell subset, CD4+ or CD8+ T cells, or bulk PBMC T cells (not recorded which). The source is a woman between 18 and 75 years old in good health.

This rearrangement joins TRBV6-5 to TRBJ2-3. From germline, CDR1 is MNHEY and CDR2 SVGAGI. The CDR3 is 15 residues long. This CDR3 is CASSHLGRRTDTQYF.

The rearrangement joins TRBV9 to TRBJ2-1; TCRdb calls TRBD2, which cannot be checked without DNA. From germline, CDR1 is SGDLS and CDR2 YYNGEE. The CDR3 runs 14 residues. CDR3 amino acids: CASSSPPDSGEQFF. The full variable domain, in which reference TRBV9 and TRBJ2-1 provide the parts outside the CDR3, is DSGVTQTPKHLITATGQRVTLRCSPRSGDLSVYWYQQSLDQGLQFLIQYYNGEERAKGNILERFSAQQFPDLHSELNLSSLELGDSALYFCASSSPPDSGEQFFGPGTRLTVL.

The chain has TRBV4-1 and TRBJ1-1; TCRdb picks TRBD1, but there is no DNA to check that call. CDR3 length equals 15 residues. Germline V gene data show CDR1 as MGHRA and CDR2 as YSYEKL. The CDR3 sequence: CASSLLYPGDTEAFF.

This chain connects TRBV7-9 to TRBJ1-5; no DNA is available, so the TRBD1 call from TCRdb remains unchecked. Germline values: CDR1 SEHNR, CDR2 FQNEAQ (reference sequence). CDR3 length: 14 residues. CDR3 loop: CASNLWDSNQPQHF.

The chain is built from TRBV7-4 and TRBJ2-1; TCRdb indicates TRBD2, and absent DNA this call remains unverified. This CDR3 spans 18 amino acids. Germline CDR1 reads SGHVT; CDR2 reads SQSDAQ. Here the CDR3 reads CASSPPGASGVSYNEQFF.

This chain uses TRBV7-9 with TRBJ1-1; TCRdb's D gene call, TRBD1, goes unchecked for lack of DNA. Germline V gene sequence: CDR1 SEHNR, CDR2 FQNEAQ (reference sequence). The CDR3 length is 15 residues. The CDR3: CASSPYRAGTSEAFF.

This chain connects TRBV7-6 to TRBJ2-1; the D call from TCRdb, TRBD2, cannot be confirmed without DNA. Germline V gives CDR1 SGHVS, CDR2 FNYEAQ. The CDR3 length is 15 residues. The CDR3 here is CASSLVAGGRNEQFF.

The chain combines TRBV10-3 with TRBJ2-1; the TCRdb call, TRBD1, lacks DNA for checking. The germline V gene has CDR1 ENHRY and CDR2 SYGVKD. This CDR3 has 14 amino acids. The CDR3: CATRTLEVYNEQFF.

This rearrangement joins TRBV6-5 to TRBJ1-1; TCRdb outputs TRBD1, but without DNA this stays unchecked. Germline CDR1 reads MNHEY; CDR2 reads SVGAGI. The CDR3 totals 13 residues. This CDR3 reads CASSYLQGREAFF.

The chain uses TRBV12-3 or TRBV12-4 and TRBJ1-1. The CDR3 covers 15 residues. The CDR3 is CASWSGEVMNTEAFF.

The rearrangement links TRBV25-1 to TRBJ2-7; the D call from TCRdb, TRBD2, cannot be confirmed without DNA. The CDR3 has 17 amino acids. Germline V gene lookup returns CDR1 MGHDK and CDR2 SYGVNS. The CDR3 sequence is CASSDRIGSDNSYEQYF.

The genes are TRBV6-1 and TRBJ1-2; no DNA is available, so the TRBD1 call from TCRdb remains unchecked. CDR1 and CDR2 from the germline V gene are MNHNS and SASEGT. This CDR3 has 14 amino acids. CDR3 region: CASSVDQGIRGYTF.

The chain has TRBV4-1 and TRBJ2-1; there is no DNA to check the TCRdb D call of TRBD2. Germline V CDR1 and CDR2: MGHRA, YSYEKL. This CDR3 has 19 residues. The CDR3 loop is CASSQEWGDFGGLAREQFF.